A single sample gave rise to the 27 T cell receptor beta chains below, sequenced in a study of human T cells and chemical hapten exposure (dated by TCRdb to the early 2020s). In the paper's terms, the time point label means: pre-sensitization, week 0. The sample's treatment or condition label, decoded: therapeutic diphenylcyclopropenone sensitization with weekly scalp DPC. To prepare the library, RACE was applied. Instrument used: NextSeq 500. In-frame beta chains were kept once TCRdb had trimmed the public reads at Q25 with fastp and called clones with MiXCR. CDR3 protein duplicates are merged, each entry listing the most common genes and DNA. The sample table shows more than 300,000 distinct CDR3 sequences, and approximately 5.1% are seen once. In total, the top ten clones hold roughly 2.6% of the sample. Sequenced here: whole blood, sampled in connection with sensitization to the hapten diphenylcyclopropenone (DPC). Receptors were obtained from a woman aged 45 to 65 with alopecia areata. Some clones in this sample may be carry-over from other donors' samples.

The J gene is TRBJ2-2, the V gene TRBV25-1, with a weak D call TRBD1 (6 bases). The germline V and J ends were trimmed by 10 bases and 5 bases, with 14 bases remaining between them. Germline V gene data show CDR1 as MGHDK and CDR2 as SYGVNS. The CDR3 length is 13 residues. CDR3 sequence: CATTRGGTGELFF. The CDR3 coding sequence is TGTGCCACCACCCGAGGGGGAACCGGGGAGCTGTTTTTT.

There are a few counts of this clonotype. The chain joins TRBV9 to TRBJ2-6; D not resolved. The CDR3 totals 16 residues. The germline CDR1 and CDR2 sequences are SGDLS and YYNGEE. With 0 bases removed from V and 0 bases from J, the gap between germline ends came to 7 bases. CDR3 amino acids: CASSVGQLSGANVLTF. CDR3 in DNA: TGTGCCAGCAGCGTAGGGCAACTCTCTGGGGCCAACGTCCTGACTTTC.

This chain's CDR3 is CASSPRDRGPGNTIYF. CDR3 nucleotide sequence: TGTGCCAGCAGTCCTAGGGACAGGGGGCCGGGAAACACCATATATTTT. V is TRBV13 and J is TRBJ1-3; 12 bases map to TRBD1. The CDR3 is 16 residues long. CDR1 and CDR2 (germline): PRHDT, FYEKMQ (reference sequence). The trim removed 6 bases at V and 4 bases at J, leaving 7 bases unmatched.

This clonotype was seen a few times. This chain uses TRBV14 with TRBJ1-2; no definite D call. Trimming removed 1 base at V and 8 bases at J, with 11 bases between. The germline gives CDR1 SGHDN, CDR2 FVKESK. The length of the CDR3 is 13 residues. In DNA form, the CDR3 reads TGTGCCAGCAGCCAAGTGGCGACTGGGGGCTACACCTTC. It translates to CASSQVATGGYTF.

The J gene is TRBJ2-7, the V gene TRBV24-1; 7 bases are a match to TRBD1. CDR1 is KGHDR, CDR2 SFDVKD, per germline. The CDR3 covers 19 residues. V shed 5 bases, J shed 0 bases, and the junction held 18 bases outside the gene matches. CDR3: CATSGPTPDRDTFSYEQYF. CDR3 bases: TGTGCCACCAGTGGCCCGACGCCCGACAGGGATACCTTCTCCTACGAGCAGTACTTC.

This clonotype was counted at least ten times. CDR3 protein: CSAKPGVGANVLTF. The CDR3 nucleotides are TGCAGTGCTAAGCCAGGGGTCGGGGCCAACGTCCTGACTTTC. The genes are TRBV20-1 and TRBJ2-6; TRBD1 might be the D (6 bases). Trimming shortened V by 4 bases and J by 4 bases, and 11 bases separated the two germline ends. The CDR3 is made up of 14 amino acids. Germline V CDR1 and CDR2: DFQATT, SNEGSKA (reference sequence).

The chain links TRBV7-6 to TRBJ2-7, with 9 bases matching TRBD1. V lost 4 bases, J lost 5 bases, and 12 bases stayed unmatched. In germline, CDR1 is SGHVS, CDR2 FNYEAQ. The CDR3 has 16 amino acids. The CDR3 region has the DNA TGTGCCAGCAGCTCTGTTAAGGGGACAGGGCGGAACGAGCAGTACTTC. It codes for CASSSVKGTGRNEQYF.

The genes are TRBV7-3 and TRBJ2-1; D possibly corresponds to TRBD2 (6 bases). Trimming removed 2 bases at V and 8 bases at J, with 13 bases between. CDR3 length: 14 residues. Per germline, CDR1 SGHTA and CDR2 FQGTGA. CDR3 protein: CASSLGSGVHEQFF. CDR3 DNA sequence: TGTGCCAGCAGCTTAGGCTCGGGGGTTCATGAGCAGTTCTTC.

This clonotype was counted only a few times. The chain uses TRBV7-9 and TRBJ1-6, with 8 bases fitting TRBD1. The CDR3 extends over 15 amino acids. Germline-derived CDR1 and CDR2 are SEHNR and FQNEAQ (reference sequence). V was pared by 5 bases and J by 6 bases, with 6 bases of the junction left unmatched. The CDR3 DNA is TGTGCCAGCAGCAAAGGGGGACAGGTTAATTCACCCCTCCACTTT. Its protein is CASSKGGQVNSPLHF.

The rearrangement uses TRBV7-9 and TRBJ1-4; D is ambiguous. This CDR3 is 15 amino acids long. Germline-derived CDR1 and CDR2 are SEHNR and FQNEAQ (reference sequence). Between the trimmed V and J ends, which lost 5 bases and 5 bases, there was a span of 15 bases. CDR3 in amino acids: CASSPARRMNEKLFF. The CDR3 DNA sequence: TGTGCCAGCAGCCCAGCGAGAAGGATGAATGAAAAACTGTTTTTT.

This clonotype was seen only a few times. The chain uses TRBV10-3 and TRBJ2-7; the D gene is possibly TRBD1 (5 bases). Trimming cost V 2 bases and J 3 bases, with 5 bases left between them. This CDR3 contains 12 residues. Germline V gene data show CDR1 as ENHRY and CDR2 as SYGVKD. In DNA, the CDR3 is TGTGCCATCAGTGAGGACAGCTACGAGCAGTACTTC. It is translated as CAISEDSYEQYF.

This clonotype came up many times. The rearrangement uses TRBV11-2 and TRBJ2-7; perhaps TRBD2 as D (6 bases). This CDR3 has 14 residues. V was trimmed by 2 bases and J by 2 bases, leaving 10 bases between them. Germline assignment: CDR1 SGHAT and CDR2 FQNNGV. CDR3 amino acids: CASSLTGGTYEQYF. The DNA of the CDR3 is TGTGCCAGCAGCTTAACTGGGGGGACCTACGAGCAGTACTTC. The full variable domain, with the rest looked up from reference TRBV11-2 and TRBJ2-7, is EAGVAQSPRYKIIEKRQSVAFWCNPISGHATLYWYQQILGQGPKLLIQFQNNGVVDDSQLPKDRFSAERLKGVDSTLKIQPAKLEDSAVYLCASSLTGGTYEQYFGPGTRLTVT.

This clonotype has more than one count but fewer than ten. The V call is TRBV11-2, the J call TRBJ1-1; possibly TRBD1 for D (5 bases). This CDR3 has 16 amino acids. Trimming removed 3 bases at V and 1 base at J, with 15 bases between. Germline CDR1 and CDR2: SGHAT and FQNNGV. CDR3: CASSFPAGTSNTEAFF. CDR3 DNA: TGTGCCAGCAGCTTCCCCGCCGGGACCTCGAACACTGAAGCTTTCTTT.

This clonotype has ten or more counts. The rearrangement uses TRBV28 and TRBJ2-4, with TRBD1 matching 7 bases. The V segment lost 6 bases and the J segment 12 bases; nucleotides outside the gene matches: 14. This CDR3 has 14 amino acids. Per germline, CDR1 MDHEN and CDR2 SYDVKM. In DNA, the CDR3 is TGTGCCAGCAGCCCCCTCGACAGGGAGCCCAATCAGTACTTC. Translated, it gives CASSPLDREPNQYF.

This clonotype was seen a handful of times. The chain carries TRBV4-3 and TRBJ2-1; D is unclear. V was clipped by 0 bases and J by 4 bases, with 13 bases between them. The CDR3 runs 16 residues. CDR1 is LGHNA, CDR2 YSLEER, per germline. This CDR3 reads CASSQDPKGSYNEQFF. DNA for the CDR3: TGCGCCAGCAGCCAAGATCCCAAGGGATCATACAATGAGCAGTTCTTC.

This clonotype was counted many times. This rearrangement joins TRBV3-1 to TRBJ2-7; the D is unclear. Trimming removed 2 bases from V and 2 bases from J, with 7 bases in between. This CDR3 contains 13 residues. Germline assignment: CDR1 LGHDT and CDR2 YNNKEL (reference sequence). The CDR3 DNA reads as TGTGCCAGCAGCCAAAACGGGCCCTACGAGCAGTACTTC. Translating it yields CASSQNGPYEQYF.

The sample holds many counts of this clonotype. The V call is TRBV11-2, the J call TRBJ2-3; D ambiguous. The CDR3 is 14 residues long. Between the trimmed V and J ends, which lost 5 bases and 2 bases, there was a span of 11 bases. The germline V gene has CDR1 SGHAT and CDR2 FQNNGV. CDR3 in DNA: TGTGCCAGCAGCCTGACTGCGCTCACAGATACGCAGTATTTT. Its translation: CASSLTALTDTQYF.

This clonotype was counted at least ten times. The V call is TRBV20-1, the J call TRBJ2-4; tentative D call: TRBD2 (5 bases). This CDR3 has 12 residues. V was pared by 3 bases and J by 8 bases, with 11 bases between. Germline V gene data show CDR1 as DFQATT and CDR2 as SNEGSKA (reference sequence). The CDR3 here is CSARRMGDIQYF. The CDR3 nucleotides read TGCAGTGCTAGGAGGATGGGAGACATTCAGTACTTC.

This clonotype appeared a few times. The chain is built from TRBV20-1 and TRBJ2-7, with 14 bases that match TRBD2. Germline V gene sequence: CDR1 DFQATT, CDR2 SNEGSKA (reference sequence). After removal of 4 bases from V and 0 bases from J, the junction contained 5 bases not matched to a gene. This CDR3 has 16 amino acids. CDR3 sequence reads: CSATGTSGGDSYEQYF. DNA of the CDR3: TGCAGTGCTACTGGGACTAGCGGGGGAGACTCCTACGAGCAGTACTTC.

This chain connects TRBV6-6 to TRBJ1-6; D perhaps matches TRBD1 (5 bases). V was trimmed by 7 bases and J by 8 bases, leaving 15 bases between them. The CDR3 contains 14 residues. The germline gives CDR1 MNHNY, CDR2 SVGAGI (reference sequence). The CDR3, as DNA: TGTGCCAGCACCTGGCGACAGACTGATTCACCCCTCCACTTT. Encoded protein: CASTWRQTDSPLHF.

This clonotype has a handful of counts. The chain uses TRBV2 and TRBJ2-1; D is tentatively TRBD1 or TRBD2 (5 bases each). There are 13 residues in the CDR3. Germline lookup yields CDR1 SNHLY and CDR2 FYNNEI. The V and J ends lost 7 bases and 9 bases respectively, with 16 bases between them. This CDR3 reads CASNSPGGSEQFF. Written as DNA, the CDR3 is TGTGCCAGCAATAGCCCTGGGGGATCTGAGCAGTTCTTC.

J is TRBJ2-1 and V is TRBV27, with D unresolved. This CDR3 has 13 amino acids. From germline, CDR1 is MNHEY and CDR2 SMNVEV (reference sequence). V gave up 0 bases and J gave up 9 bases, with 9 bases separating them. The CDR3 sequence: CASSLSRQAEQFF. The DNA of the CDR3 is TGTGCCAGCAGTTTATCGAGGCAGGCTGAGCAGTTCTTC.

This clonotype occurred a few times. The V and J genes are TRBV2 and TRBJ2-3; no firm D call. CDR3 length: 13 amino acids. Germline lookup yields CDR1 SNHLY and CDR2 FYNNEI. With 4 bases removed from V and 5 bases from J, the gap between germline ends came to 10 bases. CDR3 protein: CASSAARLDTQYF. CDR3 DNA: TGTGCCAGCAGTGCCGCCAGGCTAGATACGCAGTATTTT.

This clonotype was detected many times. V and J are TRBV9 and TRBJ2-7; 10 bases fit TRBD2. There are 15 residues in the CDR3. V gave up 4 bases and J gave up 1 base; unmatched junction bases: 5. From germline, CDR1 is SGDLS and CDR2 YYNGEE. The CDR3 reads CASSTTSGNSYEQYF. In nucleotides, the CDR3 is TGTGCCAGCAGCACAACTAGCGGGAATTCCTACGAGCAGTACTTC. The full variable domain, in which reference TRBV9 and TRBJ2-7 provide the parts outside the CDR3, is DSGVTQTPKHLITATGQRVTLRCSPRSGDLSVYWYQQSLDQGLQFLIQYYNGEERAKGNILERFSAQQFPDLHSELNLSSLELGDSALYFCASSTTSGNSYEQYFGPGTRLTVT.

This clonotype has at least ten counts. This chain uses TRBV7-2 with TRBJ1-2; tentatively, D is TRBD1 (6 bases). The CDR3 runs to 14 residues. V gave up 5 bases and J gave up 3 bases, with 13 bases separating them. CDR1 is SGHTA and CDR2 is FQGNSA in the germline V gene. For the CDR3, the DNA is TGTGCCAGCAGCCCGGGACCAGGGGACTATGGCTACACCTTC. Amino acid sequence: CASSPGPGDYGYTF.

The chain carries TRBV12-3 or TRBV12-4 and TRBJ2-3; D ambiguous. The CDR3 length is 17 residues. V was clipped by 7 bases and J by 0 bases, with 20 bases between them. CDR3 in amino acids: CASILWAAASSTDTQYF. The CDR3 coding sequence is TGTGCCAGCATCCTTTGGGCGGCTGCCTCTAGCACAGATACGCAGTATTTT.

The chain recombines TRBV18 with TRBJ1-5, with D possibly being TRBD1 (5 bases). The CDR3 has 16 residues. Germline CDR1 and CDR2: KGHSH and LQKENI. V lost 3 bases, J lost 1 base, and 13 bases lay in between. CDR3 sequence: CASSPSGGASNQPQHF. The DNA of the CDR3 is TGTGCCAGCTCACCCTCTGGAGGGGCAAGCAATCAGCCCCAGCATTTT.